One sample yielded the 27 T cell receptor beta chains listed below, sequenced in a study of shared clonotypes between healthy human individuals. The repertoire was sequenced with immunoSEQ multiplex PCR; TCRdb's copy has only in-frame clones and lacks some. The table shows some 2 million clones, with about 95% occurring only once. Naive CD8 cells lacked CD45RO, underwent positive selection for CCR7 and left out terminally differentiated effector memory CD45RA+ cells. What was sequenced was naive CD8+ T cells sorted from blood. The receptor source for this set is a man aged 18 to 29 in good health.

This rearrangement joins TRBV4-3 to TRBJ2-3, with D uncertain. V lost 4 bases and J lost 3, with 11 bases in between. Germline lookup yields CDR1 LGHNA and CDR2 YSLEER. This CDR3 contains 14 residues. Written as DNA, the CDR3 is TGCGCCAGCAGCCGTTACTCCCCAACAGATACGCAGTATTTT. The encoded protein is CASSRYSPTDTQYF.

V usage is TRBV6-9 and J usage is TRBJ2-7; 9 bases match TRBD1. The CDR3 sequence is 21 residues long. V lost 1 base, J lost 2 bases, and 21 bases stayed unmatched. The germline gives CDR1 MNHGY, CDR2 SVAAGI. The CDR3 DNA sequence: TGTGCCAGCAGTTATTGCCTCCGGGACAGGGAAAAGAATAGTAATACCTACGAGCAGTACTTC. As protein: CASSYCLRDREKNSNTYEQYF.

The chain has TRBV4-3 and TRBJ2-7; TRBD2 is a possible D gene (5 bases). Trimming removed 1 base at V and 4 bases at J, with 14 bases between. CDR1 and CDR2 from the germline V gene are LGHNA and YSLEER. The CDR3 totals 15 residues. The DNA of the CDR3 is TGCGCCAGCAGCCAAGCCATGGAGGCCGGATACGAGCAGTACTTC. As protein: CASSQAMEAGYEQYF.

This sequence joins TRBV30 and TRBJ2-2; 8 positions match TRBD1. Germline V CDR1 and CDR2: GTSNPN, SVGIG (reference sequence). This CDR3 has 17 amino acids. The trim removed 4 bases at V and 6 bases at J, leaving 16 bases unmatched. CDR3 loop: CAWTISEGTGRAGELFF. The CDR3 bases are TGTGCCTGGACAATATCGGAAGGGACAGGAAGGGCCGGGGAGCTGTTTTTT.

As concerns this clone: Other nucleotide sequences from this sample produce the same CDR3. The chain carries TRBV30 and TRBJ2-7; 10 bases align to TRBD1. The CDR3 is 14 residues long. With 3 bases clipped from V and 3 bases from J, the junction kept 5 bases outside the gene matches. Germline values: CDR1 GTSNPN, CDR2 SVGIG (reference sequence). The CDR3 DNA sequence: TGTGCCTGGAGCCCGACAGGGGGCATCTACGAGCAGTACTTC. Its protein product is CAWSPTGGIYEQYF.

V and J are TRBV4-3 and TRBJ2-7; 7 bases are shared with TRBD2. V was pared by 0 bases and J by 5 bases, with 7 bases of the junction left unmatched. The CDR3 contains 15 residues. CDR1 and CDR2 from the germline V gene are LGHNA and YSLEER. The CDR3 DNA reads as TGCGCCAGCAGCCAAGAAACTAGCGATGGGGACGAGCAGTACTTC. This codes for CASSQETSDGDEQYF.

This sequence joins TRBV6-1 and TRBJ2-7, with 7 positions matching TRBD1. V dropped 5 bases and J dropped 5; count of bases not matched to a gene: 9. Germline V gene data show CDR1 as MNHNS and CDR2 as SASEGT. The CDR3 has 14 amino acids. The CDR3 sequence is CASSPTGQYHEQYF. CDR3 in DNA: TGTGCCAGCAGTCCTACGGGACAGTACCACGAGCAGTACTTC.

V gene TRBV14 combines with J gene TRBJ1-1; a possible D gene is TRBD1 (5 bases). The germline V and J ends were trimmed by 2 bases and 5 bases, with 15 bases remaining between them. CDR3 size: 15 residues. The germline V gene has CDR1 SGHDN and CDR2 FVKESK. The CDR3 is CASSQIDSLETEAFF. The CDR3 DNA reads as TGTGCCAGCAGCCAAATAGACAGCCTGGAGACTGAAGCTTTCTTT. Full variable domain (outside the CDR3, taken from reference TRBV14 and TRBJ1-1): EAGVTQFPSHSVIEKGQTVTLRCDPISGHDNLYWYRRVMGKEIKFLLHFVKESKQDESGMPNNRFLAERTGGTYSTLKVQPAELEDSGVYFCASSQIDSLETEAFFGQGTRLTVV.

This clone was recorded only once. This chain uses TRBV4-3 with TRBJ2-5; D unclear. The V gene lost 0 bases and the J gene lost 5 bases, with 13 bases spanning the gap. Germline-derived CDR1 and CDR2 are LGHNA and YSLEER. This CDR3 is built from 15 residues. The CDR3 sequence is CASSQDFNNPETQYF. CDR3 in DNA: TGCGCCAGCAGCCAAGATTTCAACAACCCCGAGACCCAGTACTTC.

About this clone: Other DNA sequences of this sample code for an identical CDR3. J is TRBJ2-1 and V is TRBV5-4; TRBD2 agrees at 8 bases. This CDR3 region has 15 residues. With 2 bases clipped from V and 0 bases from J, the junction kept 1 base outside the gene matches. Germline assignment: CDR1 SGHNT and CDR2 YYREEE (reference sequence). Here the CDR3 reads CASSFGGGSYNEQFF. The CDR3 DNA reads TGTGCCAGCAGCTTCGGGGGGGGCTCCTACAATGAGCAGTTCTTC.

The chain has TRBV13 and TRBJ2-7; 9 nucleotides line up with TRBD1. J lost 2 bases, V lost 0 bases, and 5 bases had no gene match. The CDR3 contains 16 residues. CDR1 and CDR2 from the germline V gene are PRHDT and FYEKMQ (reference sequence). The CDR3 DNA reads TGTGCCAGCAGCTTAGGGGGGGACAGGGTGGCCTACGAGCAGTACTTC. Its protein product is CASSLGGDRVAYEQYF.

The chain is built from TRBV19 and TRBJ2-1, with 7 bases identical to TRBD2. The CDR3 spans 16 residues. The V gene's germline CDR1 is LNHDA and CDR2 SQIVND (reference sequence). V dropped 0 bases and J dropped 0; count of bases not matched to a gene: 2. CDR3 region: CASSIDGGSSYNEQFF. The CDR3 DNA sequence: TGTGCCAGTAGTATAGATGGCGGGAGCTCCTACAATGAGCAGTTCTTC.

This clone was picked up one time. The identical CDR3 is also encoded by other nucleotide sequences in the sample. The chain recombines TRBV11-2 with TRBJ2-7; D tentatively reads TRBD1 or TRBD2 (6 bases each). Trimming removed 1 base at V and 0 bases at J, with 7 bases between. The CDR3 spans 14 residues. Per germline, CDR1 SGHAT and CDR2 FQNNGV. The CDR3 loop reads CASSLAGASYEQYF. CDR3 nucleotide sequence: TGTGCCAGCAGCTTAGCGGGGGCCTCCTACGAGCAGTACTTC.

This chain joins TRBV9 and TRBJ1-4; 9 bases align to TRBD1. The V segment lost 3 bases and the J segment 5 bases; nucleotides outside the gene matches: 5. The germline V gene encodes CDR1 SGDLS and CDR2 YYNGEE. The CDR3 spans 15 residues. The CDR3 DNA follows: TGTGCCAGCAGCGCCTTACAGGGGGCCAATGAAAAACTGTTTTTT. Its protein product is CASSALQGANEKLFF. Supplemented by reference TRBV9 and TRBJ1-4, the full variable domain reads DSGVTQTPKHLITATGQRVTLRCSPRSGDLSVYWYQQSLDQGLQFLIQYYNGEERAKGNILERFSAQQFPDLHSELNLSSLELGDSALYFCASSALQGANEKLFFGSGTQLSVL.

J is TRBJ2-1 and V is TRBV11-2, with D tentatively TRBD1 (6 bases). Germline lookup yields CDR1 SGHAT and CDR2 FQNNGV. The CDR3 is made up of 13 amino acids. Trimming shortened V by 5 bases and J by 5 bases, and 10 bases separated the two germline ends. Here the CDR3 reads CASSPTGDNEQFF. The CDR3, as DNA: TGTGCCAGCAGCCCGACAGGAGACAATGAGCAGTTCTTC. Full variable domain (missing parts from reference TRBV11-2 and TRBJ2-1): EAGVAQSPRYKIIEKRQSVAFWCNPISGHATLYWYQQILGQGPKLLIQFQNNGVVDDSQLPKDRFSAERLKGVDSTLKIQPAKLEDSAVYLCASSPTGDNEQFFGPGTRLTVL.

In its sample, this clone was seen once. The same CDR3 is also encoded by other DNA sequences in this sample. J is TRBJ2-7 and V is TRBV2; 8 bases agree with TRBD2. Germline CDR1 reads SNHLY; CDR2 reads FYNNEI. The CDR3 is 13 residues long. J gave up 3 bases and V 5 bases, and 3 bases lay outside the gene matches. The DNA of the CDR3 is TGTGCCAGCAGTCCCAGCGGGAGCTACGAGCAGTACTTC. Residues: CASSPSGSYEQYF.

This chain's CDR3 is CASSDDRGQGNNGYTF. The CDR3 coding sequence is TGTGCCAGCAGTGACGATCGGGGACAGGGTAATAACGGCTACACCTTC. This chain links TRBV6-4 with TRBJ1-2; 9 bases match TRBD1. Trimming at V came to 2 bases and at J to 8 bases, leaving 12 bases not matched to a gene. Germline V gives CDR1 MRHNA, CDR2 SNTAGT. The CDR3 contains 16 residues.

The J gene is TRBJ2-1, the V gene TRBV7-9; TRBD1 agrees at 7 bases. Germline V gene sequence: CDR1 SEHNR, CDR2 FQNEAQ (reference sequence). V trimming: 5 bases; J trimming: 6 bases; junction bases outside the gene matches: 22. This CDR3 region has 19 residues. The CDR3 reads CASSNPRDSDPRVGNEQFF. The CDR3 coding sequence is TGTGCCAGCAGCAACCCCCGGGACAGCGATCCCAGGGTGGGCAATGAGCAGTTCTTC.

This chain links TRBV4-3 with TRBJ2-3, with D hard to call. The CDR3 length is 15 residues. V was clipped by 0 bases and J by 6 bases, with 13 bases between them. CDR1 LGHNA and CDR2 YSLEER come from the germline V gene. The DNA of the CDR3 is TGCGCCAGCAGCCAAGATGACTCCCTTGGGGATACGCAGTATTTT. Residues: CASSQDDSLGDTQYF.

DNA of the CDR3: TGTGCCGCTGGGGAAGGCGAGGGCTACACCTTC. Translated, it gives CAAGEGEGYTF. The rearrangement links TRBV6-6 to TRBJ1-2, with D unclear. This CDR3 is 11 amino acids long. Trimming cost V 11 bases and J 8 bases, with 15 bases left between them. CDR1 and CDR2 from the germline V gene are MNHNY and SVGAGI (reference sequence).

J is TRBJ2-7 and V is TRBV5-6; 7 nucleotides match TRBD1. Germline assignment: CDR1 SGHDT and CDR2 YYEEEE. The CDR3 is made up of 14 amino acids. With V trimmed by 5 bases and J by 4 bases, 9 bases remained unmatched. The CDR3: CASSPRQGRYEQYF. The CDR3 coding sequence is TGTGCCAGCAGTCCGAGACAGGGACGGTACGAGCAGTACTTC.

V is TRBV7-8 and J is TRBJ2-1; 12 nucleotides agree with TRBD2. The CDR3 is made up of 19 amino acids. V dropped 5 bases and J dropped 0; count of bases not matched to a gene: 11. Germline CDR1 SGHVS, CDR2 FQNEAQ. The CDR3 DNA follows: TGTGCCAGCAGCGAGGGACTAGCGGGCACCCTTCTCTCCTACAATGAGCAGTTCTTC. Translated: CASSEGLAGTLLSYNEQFF.

This chain uses TRBV7-8 with TRBJ2-1; D might be TRBD1 (5 bases). Germline CDR1 and CDR2: SGHVS and FQNEAQ. The germline V and J ends were trimmed by 3 bases and 5 bases, with 23 bases remaining between them. CDR3 length equals 18 residues. CDR3 sequence reads: CASSFRSRQTHINNEQFF. CDR3 nucleotide sequence: TGTGCCAGCAGCTTCAGATCGAGACAGACACACATTAACAATGAGCAGTTCTTC.

The CDR3 bases are TGTGCCAGCAGCCAAGATCACGCTGGGCTCCACTTT. Translated, it gives CASSQDHAGLHF. The J gene is TRBJ1-6, the V gene TRBV4-2, with unresolved D. Trimming took off 0 bases at V and 16 bases at J, with 10 bases between the two ends. The CDR3 is 12 residues long. From germline, CDR1 is LGHNA and CDR2 YNFKEQ.

The chain carries TRBV2 and TRBJ1-6, with D unclear. The CDR3 contains 11 residues. Germline CDR1 SNHLY, CDR2 FYNNEI. V dropped 7 bases and J dropped 8 bases, with 6 bases sitting between them. The CDR3 reads CASNRDSPLHF. The CDR3 DNA reads as TGTGCCAGCAACCGGGATTCACCCCTCCACTTT.

In the case of this clone: Different DNA sequences within this sample yield the same CDR3. The chain has TRBV11-2 and TRBJ2-7; TRBD1 matches at 7 bases. This CDR3 comprises 14 residues. V gave up 5 bases and J gave up 2 bases; unmatched junction bases: 6. From germline, CDR1 is SGHAT and CDR2 FQNNGV. CDR3 protein: CASSLGTATYEQYF. CDR3 sequence (DNA): TGTGCCAGCAGCCTCGGGACAGCAACCTACGAGCAGTACTTC. The full variable domain, in which reference TRBV11-2 and TRBJ2-7 provide the parts outside the CDR3, is EAGVAQSPRYKIIEKRQSVAFWCNPISGHATLYWYQQILGQGPKLLIQFQNNGVVDDSQLPKDRFSAERLKGVDSTLKIQPAKLEDSAVYLCASSLGTATYEQYFGPGTRLTVT.

The rearrangement links TRBV4-1 to TRBJ2-1; TRBD1 might be the D (6 bases). Germline V gene data show CDR1 as MGHRA and CDR2 as YSYEKL. Trimming left V 2 bases short and J 6 bases short, with 11 bases between. There are 14 residues in the CDR3. This CDR3 is CASSQIQGSNEQFF. In DNA, the CDR3 is TGCGCCAGCAGCCAAATACAGGGCAGCAATGAGCAGTTCTTC.